The TCR beta chain described here comes from a study of OX40 agonist ivuxolimab in advanced cancers. Study-level information: The patients' treatment was ivuxolimab, an agonistic anti-OX40 (CD134) antibody.

As concerns this clone: Its cognate antigen is unknown.

Autoimmune disease history or systemic immunosuppression was exclusionary. General observations from the study: Relative to CD4+, CD8+ T cells held more expanded clones on average. At doses 0.1 to 3.0 mg/kg, CD4+ and CD8+ clones expanded.

The data were produced by immunoSEQ multiplex PCR, yet TCRdb's version contains in-frame clones alone and is incomplete. The table lists approximately 69,000 clones, around 80% of them singletons. Germline V lookup: CDR1 SGHVS, CDR2 FNYEAQ. The CDR3 has 16 residues. V was trimmed by 1 base and J by 0 bases, leaving 11 bases between them. Here the sequenced sample was CD4+ or CD8+ T cells sorted from blood, taken in a trial of the OX40 agonist ivuxolimab. The origin of this receptor is an adult with an advanced solid tumor such as melanoma, head and neck, liver or kidney cancer. The genes are TRBV7-6 and TRBJ2-3, with a possible D match to TRBD2 (6 bases). The CDR3 coding sequence is TGTGCCAGCAGCTTAGAGGCGGGGCTTAGCACAGATACGCAGTATTTT. It is translated as CASSLEAGLSTDTQYF.